The clone carrying this T cell receptor beta chain was observed a few times. The antigen is undetermined. These data are taken from a study of cytomegalovirus exposure and HLA in healthy donors. Broader study findings: There were reportedly fewer N-insertions in an Asian-associated ancestry cluster than the approximately 670-donor mean, in a later analysis. Researchers catalogued approximately 170 TCR beta chains as cytomegalovirus-associated.

Primers included in the PCR were 60 Vbeta and 13 Jbeta primers. Using immunoSEQ multiplex PCR, the repertoire was profiled, and TCRdb retains in-frame clones only, with some absent. The table includes about 180,000 clones, around 85% detected once. Germline V gene sequence: CDR1 SGHAT, CDR2 FQNNGV. CDR3 length equals 12 residues. The V gene lost 4 bases and the J gene lost 3 bases, with 4 bases spanning the gap. The TCR sequence derives from a boy aged 2 to 10 in good health and CMV-seronegative. Sequencing was done on a sample of PBMCs. The chain couples TRBV11-2 to TRBJ1-5; no reliable D call. The CDR3 bases are TGTGCCAGCAGCTCAAACAATCAGCCCCAGCATTTT. Translating gives CASSSNNQPQHF.